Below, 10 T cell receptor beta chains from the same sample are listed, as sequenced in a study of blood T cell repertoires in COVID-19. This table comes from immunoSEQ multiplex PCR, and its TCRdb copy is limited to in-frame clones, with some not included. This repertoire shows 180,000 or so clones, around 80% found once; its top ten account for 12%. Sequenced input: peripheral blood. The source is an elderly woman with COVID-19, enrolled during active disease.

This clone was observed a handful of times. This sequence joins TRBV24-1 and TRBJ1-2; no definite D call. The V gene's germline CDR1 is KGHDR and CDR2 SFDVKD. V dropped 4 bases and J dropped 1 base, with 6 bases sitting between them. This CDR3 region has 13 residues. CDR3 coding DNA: TGTGCCACCAGTGAAAACAGTAACTATGGCTACACCTTC. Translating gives CATSENSNYGYTF.

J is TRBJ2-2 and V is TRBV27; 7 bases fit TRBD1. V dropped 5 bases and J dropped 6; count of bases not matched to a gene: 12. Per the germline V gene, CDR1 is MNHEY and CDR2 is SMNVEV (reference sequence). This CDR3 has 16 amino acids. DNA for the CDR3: TGTGCCAGCAGTAGACTCGGGACAGTAAAGGCCGGGGAGCTGTTTTTT. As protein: CASSRLGTVKAGELFF.

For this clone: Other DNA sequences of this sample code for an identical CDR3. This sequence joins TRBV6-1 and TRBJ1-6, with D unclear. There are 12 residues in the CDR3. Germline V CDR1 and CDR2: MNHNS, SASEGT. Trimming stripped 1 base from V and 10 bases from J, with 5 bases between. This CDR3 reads CASSEGGSPLHF. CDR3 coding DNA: TGTGCCAGCAGTGAAGGAGGATCACCCCTCCACTTT.

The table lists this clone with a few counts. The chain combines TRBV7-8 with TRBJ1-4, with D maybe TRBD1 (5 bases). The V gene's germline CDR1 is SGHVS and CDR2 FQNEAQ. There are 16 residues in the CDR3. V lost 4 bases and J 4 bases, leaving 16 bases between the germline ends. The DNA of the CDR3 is TGTGCCAGCAGCTCCACCCGACAGCAGATTAATGAAAAACTGTTTTTT. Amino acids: CASSSTRQQINEKLFF.

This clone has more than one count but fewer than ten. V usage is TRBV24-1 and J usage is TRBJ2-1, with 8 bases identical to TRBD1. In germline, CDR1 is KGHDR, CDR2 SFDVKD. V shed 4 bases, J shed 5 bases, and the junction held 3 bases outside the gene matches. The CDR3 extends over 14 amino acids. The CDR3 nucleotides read TGTGCCACCAGTGAGTCGGGACAGGACAATGAGCAGTTCTTC. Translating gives CATSESGQDNEQFF.

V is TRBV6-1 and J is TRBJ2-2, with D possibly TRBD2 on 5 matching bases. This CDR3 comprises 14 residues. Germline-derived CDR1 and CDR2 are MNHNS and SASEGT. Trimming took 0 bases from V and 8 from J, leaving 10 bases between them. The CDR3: CASSEARGSGELFF. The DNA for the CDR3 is TGTGCCAGCAGTGAAGCGCGAGGGTCGGGGGAGCTGTTTTTT.

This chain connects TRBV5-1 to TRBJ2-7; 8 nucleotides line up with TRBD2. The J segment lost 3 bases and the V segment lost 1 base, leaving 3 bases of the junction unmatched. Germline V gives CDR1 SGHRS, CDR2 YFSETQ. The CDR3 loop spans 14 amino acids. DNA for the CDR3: TGCGCCAGCAGCTTGACAGCGGGAGACTACGAGCAGTACTTC. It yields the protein CASSLTAGDYEQYF.

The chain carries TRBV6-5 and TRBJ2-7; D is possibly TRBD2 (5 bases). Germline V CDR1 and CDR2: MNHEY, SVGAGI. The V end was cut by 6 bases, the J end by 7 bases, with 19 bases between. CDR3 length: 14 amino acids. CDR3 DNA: TGTGCCAGCAGGGCTGACCACGGGCCGGGGGAGCAGTACTTC. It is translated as CASRADHGPGEQYF.

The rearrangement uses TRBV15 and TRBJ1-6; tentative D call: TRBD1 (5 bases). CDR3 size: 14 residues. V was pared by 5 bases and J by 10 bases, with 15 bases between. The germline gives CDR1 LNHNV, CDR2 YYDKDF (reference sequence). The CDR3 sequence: CATSGGEGPSPLHF. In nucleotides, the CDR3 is TGTGCCACCAGCGGGGGGGAGGGGCCCTCACCCCTCCACTTT.

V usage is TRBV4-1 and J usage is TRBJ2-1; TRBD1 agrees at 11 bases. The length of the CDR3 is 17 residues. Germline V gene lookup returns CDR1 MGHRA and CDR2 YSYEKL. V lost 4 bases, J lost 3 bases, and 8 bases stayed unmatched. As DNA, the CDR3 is TGCGCCAGCAGCCCGAATGCCGGGACAGGGGGCTACAATGAGCAGTTCTTC. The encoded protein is CASSPNAGTGGYNEQFF.